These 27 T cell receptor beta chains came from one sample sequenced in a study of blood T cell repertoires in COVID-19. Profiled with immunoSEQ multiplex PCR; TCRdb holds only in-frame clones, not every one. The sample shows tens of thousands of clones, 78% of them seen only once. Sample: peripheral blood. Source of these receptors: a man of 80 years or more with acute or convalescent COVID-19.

CDR3 bases: TGTGCCACCATTGGCCGGACAGACTATGGCTACACCTTC. Translating gives CATIGRTDYGYTF. V usage is TRBV5-4 and J usage is TRBJ1-2; a possible D gene is TRBD1 (6 bases). Trimming removed 9 bases from V and 3 bases from J, with 15 bases in between. Germline V gene sequence: CDR1 SGHNT, CDR2 YYREEE (reference sequence). The CDR3 loop spans 13 amino acids.

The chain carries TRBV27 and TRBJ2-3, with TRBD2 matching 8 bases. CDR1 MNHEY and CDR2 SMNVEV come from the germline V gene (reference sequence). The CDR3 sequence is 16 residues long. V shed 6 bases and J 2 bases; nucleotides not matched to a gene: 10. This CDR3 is CASRDYSGETTDTQYF. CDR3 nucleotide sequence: TGTGCCAGCAGGGACTATAGCGGGGAGACCACAGATACGCAGTATTTT.

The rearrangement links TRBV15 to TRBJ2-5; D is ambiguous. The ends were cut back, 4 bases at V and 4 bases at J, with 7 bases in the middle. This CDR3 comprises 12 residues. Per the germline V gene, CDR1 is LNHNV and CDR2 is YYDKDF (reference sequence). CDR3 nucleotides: TGTGCCACCAGCAAAACCGGAGAGACCCAGTACTTC. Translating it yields CATSKTGETQYF.

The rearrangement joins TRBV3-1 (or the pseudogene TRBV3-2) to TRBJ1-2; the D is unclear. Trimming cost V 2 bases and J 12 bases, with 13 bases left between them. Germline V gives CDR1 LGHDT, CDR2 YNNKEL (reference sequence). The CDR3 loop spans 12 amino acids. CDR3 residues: CASSQSGVIDTF. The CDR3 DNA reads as TGTGCCAGCAGCCAAAGCGGAGTTATCGACACCTTC.

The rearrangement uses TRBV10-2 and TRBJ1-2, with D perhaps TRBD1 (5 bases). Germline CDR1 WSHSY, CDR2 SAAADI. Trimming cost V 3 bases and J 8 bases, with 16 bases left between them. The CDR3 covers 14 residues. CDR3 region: CASSDLRASEGYTF. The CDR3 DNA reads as TGCGCCAGCAGTGATCTCAGGGCCTCCGAGGGCTACACCTTC.

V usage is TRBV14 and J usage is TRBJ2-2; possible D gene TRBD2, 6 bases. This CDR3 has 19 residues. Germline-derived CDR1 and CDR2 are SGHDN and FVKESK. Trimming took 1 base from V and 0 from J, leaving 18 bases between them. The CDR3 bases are TGTGCCAGCAGCCAAGGGTGGCGGGCAGGGAGGTCGAACACCGGGGAGCTGTTTTTT. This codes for CASSQGWRAGRSNTGELFF.

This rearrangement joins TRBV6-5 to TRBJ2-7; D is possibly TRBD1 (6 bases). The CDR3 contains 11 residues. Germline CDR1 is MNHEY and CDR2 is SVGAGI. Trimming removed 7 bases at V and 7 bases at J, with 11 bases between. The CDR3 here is CASTGAFEQYF. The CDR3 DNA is TGTGCCAGCACAGGGGCGTTTGAGCAGTACTTC.

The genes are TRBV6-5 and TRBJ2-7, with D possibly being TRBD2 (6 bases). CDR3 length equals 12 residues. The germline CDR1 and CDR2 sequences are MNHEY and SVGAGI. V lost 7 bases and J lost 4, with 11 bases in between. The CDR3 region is CASKGEVYEQYF. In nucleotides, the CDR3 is TGTGCCAGCAAAGGGGAGGTGTACGAGCAGTACTTC.

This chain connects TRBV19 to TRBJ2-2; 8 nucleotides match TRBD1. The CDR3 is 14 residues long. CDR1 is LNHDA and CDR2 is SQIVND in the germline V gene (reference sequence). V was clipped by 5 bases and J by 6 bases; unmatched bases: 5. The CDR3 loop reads CASSRQGSSGELFF. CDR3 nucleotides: TGTGCCAGTAGTCGACAGGGGTCTTCCGGGGAGCTGTTTTTT.

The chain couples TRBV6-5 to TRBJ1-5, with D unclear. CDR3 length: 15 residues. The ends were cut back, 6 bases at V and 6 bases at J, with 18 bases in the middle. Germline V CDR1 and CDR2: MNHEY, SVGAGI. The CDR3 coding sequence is TGTGCCAGCAGCGGGTCGGGGTACTTTAGTCAGCCCCAGCATTTT. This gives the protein CASSGSGYFSQPQHF.

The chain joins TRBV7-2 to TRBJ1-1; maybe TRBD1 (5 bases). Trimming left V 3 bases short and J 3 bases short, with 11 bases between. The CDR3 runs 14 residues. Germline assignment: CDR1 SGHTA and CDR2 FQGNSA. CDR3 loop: CASSLRGSDTEAFF. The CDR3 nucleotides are TGTGCCAGCAGCTTGCGGGGGTCGGACACTGAAGCTTTCTTT. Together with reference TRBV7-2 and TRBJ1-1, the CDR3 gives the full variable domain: GAGVSQSPSNKVTEKGKDVELRCDPISGHTALYWYRQSLGQGLEFLIYFQGNSAPDKSGLPSDRFSAERTGGSVSTLTIQRTQQEDSAVYLCASSLRGSDTEAFFGQGTRLTVV.

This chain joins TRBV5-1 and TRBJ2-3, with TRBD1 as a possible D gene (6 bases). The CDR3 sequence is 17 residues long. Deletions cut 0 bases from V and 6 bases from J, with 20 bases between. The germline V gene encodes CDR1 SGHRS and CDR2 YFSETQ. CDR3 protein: CASSLAGRPGARDTQYF. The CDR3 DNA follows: TGCGCCAGCAGCTTGGCCGGTAGACCAGGGGCGAGGGATACGCAGTATTTT.

For the CDR3, the DNA is TGTGCCTGGTCAACTGGGACAGGGAAAAATGAGCAGTTCTTC. Its protein is CAWSTGTGKNEQFF. The chain carries TRBV30 and TRBJ2-1; TRBD1 agrees at 9 bases. This CDR3 is built from 14 residues. CDR1 is GTSNPN and CDR2 is SVGIG in the germline V gene (reference sequence). The V and J ends lost 5 bases and 7 bases, in that order; junction bases with no gene match: 9.

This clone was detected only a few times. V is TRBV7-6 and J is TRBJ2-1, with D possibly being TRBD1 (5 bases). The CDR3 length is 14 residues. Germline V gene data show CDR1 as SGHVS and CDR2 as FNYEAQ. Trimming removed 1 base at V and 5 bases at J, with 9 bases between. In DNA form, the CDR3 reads TGTGCCAGCAGCTTAGGCAGGGTAAACAATGAGCAGTTCTTC. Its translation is CASSLGRVNNEQFF.

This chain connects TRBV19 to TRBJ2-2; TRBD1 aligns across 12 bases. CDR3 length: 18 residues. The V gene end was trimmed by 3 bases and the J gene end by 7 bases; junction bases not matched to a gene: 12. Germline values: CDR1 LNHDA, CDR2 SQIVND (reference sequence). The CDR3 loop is CASSMSRDRGPDSGELFF. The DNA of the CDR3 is TGTGCCAGTAGTATGTCCCGGGACAGGGGGCCGGATAGCGGGGAGCTGTTTTTT.

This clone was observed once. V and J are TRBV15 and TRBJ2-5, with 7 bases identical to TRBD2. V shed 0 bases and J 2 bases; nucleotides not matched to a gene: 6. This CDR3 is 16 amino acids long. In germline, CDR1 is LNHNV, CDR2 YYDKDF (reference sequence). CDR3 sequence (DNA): TGTGCCACCAGCAGAGAGGGGCGGGGGTTGCAAGAGACCCAGTACTTC. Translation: CATSREGRGLQETQYF.

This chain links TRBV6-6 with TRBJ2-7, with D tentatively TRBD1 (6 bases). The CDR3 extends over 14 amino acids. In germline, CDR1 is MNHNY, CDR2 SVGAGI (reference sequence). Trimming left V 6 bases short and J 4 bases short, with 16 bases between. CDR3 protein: CASSRTGSGYEQYF. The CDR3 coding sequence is TGTGCCAGCAGCCGTACAGGGTCCGGTTACGAGCAGTACTTC.

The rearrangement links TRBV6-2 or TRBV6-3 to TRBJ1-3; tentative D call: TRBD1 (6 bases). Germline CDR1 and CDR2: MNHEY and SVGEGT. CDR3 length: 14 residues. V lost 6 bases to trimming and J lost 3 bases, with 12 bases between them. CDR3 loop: CASSAGEIGNTIYF. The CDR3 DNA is TGTGCCAGCAGCGCAGGGGAAATTGGAAACACCATATATTTT.

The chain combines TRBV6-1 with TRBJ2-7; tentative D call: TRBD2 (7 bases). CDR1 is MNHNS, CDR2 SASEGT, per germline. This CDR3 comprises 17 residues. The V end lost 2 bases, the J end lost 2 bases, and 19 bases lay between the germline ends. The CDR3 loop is CASSESAGGGLTYEQYF. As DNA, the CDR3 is TGTGCCAGCAGTGAAAGTGCGGGCGGGGGCTTGACCTACGAGCAGTACTTC.

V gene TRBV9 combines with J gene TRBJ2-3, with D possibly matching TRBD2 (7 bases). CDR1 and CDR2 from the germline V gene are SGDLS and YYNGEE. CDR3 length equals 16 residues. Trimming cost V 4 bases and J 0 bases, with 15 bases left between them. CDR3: CASSLSGGPSTDTQYF. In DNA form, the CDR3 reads TGTGCCAGCAGCCTCTCGGGGGGCCCAAGCACAGATACGCAGTATTTT.

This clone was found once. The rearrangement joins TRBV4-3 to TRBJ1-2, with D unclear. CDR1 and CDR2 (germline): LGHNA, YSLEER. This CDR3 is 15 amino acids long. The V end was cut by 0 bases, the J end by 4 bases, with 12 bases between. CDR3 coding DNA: TGCGCCAGCAGCCAAGACACGGGTTGGGTCTATGGCTACACCTTC. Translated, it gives CASSQDTGWVYGYTF.

The CDR3 DNA sequence: TGTGCCAGCAGCTTCCCACAGGGGCGAATGTTCTTC. Amino acid sequence: CASSFPQGRMFF. This chain links TRBV11-2 with TRBJ2-1; the match to TRBD1 covers 7 bases. With V trimmed by 3 bases and J by 15 bases, 8 bases remained unmatched. CDR1 is SGHAT, CDR2 FQNNGV, per germline. The CDR3 runs 12 residues.

This chain's CDR3 is CASGGNHRETQYF. The CDR3 bases are TGTGCCAGCGGCGGGAATCATCGGGAGACCCAGTACTTC. This chain links TRBV2 with TRBJ2-5, with a tentative D call TRBD2 (6 bases). The V gene lost 8 bases and the J gene lost 5 bases, with 15 bases spanning the gap. Germline CDR1 reads SNHLY; CDR2 reads FYNNEI. The CDR3 covers 13 residues.

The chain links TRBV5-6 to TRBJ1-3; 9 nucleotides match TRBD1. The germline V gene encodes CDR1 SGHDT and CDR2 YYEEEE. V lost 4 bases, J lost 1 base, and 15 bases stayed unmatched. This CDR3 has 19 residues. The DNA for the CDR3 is TGTGCCAGCAGCCTCGCCGGGACAGGGTGGTATGAATCTGGAAACACCATATATTTT. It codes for CASSLAGTGWYESGNTIYF. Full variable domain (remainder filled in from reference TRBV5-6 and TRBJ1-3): DAGVTQSPTHLIKTRGQQVTLRCSPKSGHDTVSWYQQALGQGPQFIFQYYEEEERQRGNFPDRFSGHQFPNYSSELNVNALLLGDSALYLCASSLAGTGWYESGNTIYFGEGSWLTVV.

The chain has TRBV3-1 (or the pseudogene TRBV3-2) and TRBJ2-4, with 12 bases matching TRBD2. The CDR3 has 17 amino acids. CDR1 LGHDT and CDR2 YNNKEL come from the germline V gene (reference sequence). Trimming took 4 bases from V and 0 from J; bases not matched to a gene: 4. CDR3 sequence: CASSPWTSGEAKNIQYF. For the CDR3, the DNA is TGTGCCAGCAGCCCGTGGACTAGCGGGGAAGCCAAAAACATTCAGTACTTC.

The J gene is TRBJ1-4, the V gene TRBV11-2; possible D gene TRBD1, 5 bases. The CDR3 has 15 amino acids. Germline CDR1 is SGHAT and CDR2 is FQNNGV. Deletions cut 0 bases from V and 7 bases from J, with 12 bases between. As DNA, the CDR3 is TGTGCCAGCAGCTTAGAGGGGCGTTTGGGTGAAAAACTGTTTTTT. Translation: CASSLEGRLGEKLFF.

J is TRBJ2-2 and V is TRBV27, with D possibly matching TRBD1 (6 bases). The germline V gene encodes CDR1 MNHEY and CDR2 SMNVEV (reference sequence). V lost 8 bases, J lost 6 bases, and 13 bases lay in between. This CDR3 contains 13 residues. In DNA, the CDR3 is TGTGCCAGCTTCAACAGGGTATCCGGGGAGCTGTTTTTT. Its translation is CASFNRVSGELFF.